Listed here are 30 T cell receptor beta chains from one sample, sequenced in a study of blood T cell repertoires in COVID-19. TCRdb keeps only in-frame clones here, not all; method: immunoSEQ multiplex PCR. The table includes 200,000 or so clones, roughly nine tenths detected once. What was sequenced was peripheral blood. Receptors originate from a man aged 35-49 years with active or convalescent COVID-19.

The rearrangement joins TRBV5-8 to TRBJ2-5; no clear D. CDR3 length: 14 residues. CDR1 and CDR2 from the germline V gene are SGHTS and YDEGEE. With 4 bases removed from V and 4 bases from J, the gap between germline ends came to 14 bases. CDR3 in amino acids: CASSPQAFGETQYF. The CDR3 coding sequence is TGTGCCAGCAGCCCCCAGGCCTTCGGAGAGACCCAGTACTTC.

J is TRBJ1-5 and V is TRBV25-1; D may be TRBD1 (6 bases). V lost 1 base and J 3 bases, leaving 13 bases between the germline ends. The CDR3 is made up of 16 amino acids. Germline V gene sequence: CDR1 MGHDK, CDR2 SYGVNS. The CDR3 is CASSESGQGINQPQHF. The CDR3 DNA is TGTGCCAGCAGTGAATCAGGTCAGGGGATCAATCAGCCCCAGCATTTT.

Written as DNA, the CDR3 is TGTGCCAGCAGCTCCTTTAGGCAGGGTAATGGCTACACCTTC. This gives the protein CASSSFRQGNGYTF. The chain links TRBV9 to TRBJ1-2; the D gene is possibly TRBD1 (5 bases). Trimming cost V 4 bases and J 6 bases, with 16 bases left between them. CDR3 length equals 14 residues. Germline values: CDR1 SGDLS, CDR2 YYNGEE.

The chain links TRBV11-2 to TRBJ2-7, with a possible D match to TRBD2 (6 bases). V was shortened by 3 bases and J by 3 bases, with 12 bases between the two germline ends. The germline gives CDR1 SGHAT, CDR2 FQNNGV. This CDR3 is built from 14 residues. CDR3 residues: CASSLASAYYEQYF. The CDR3 bases are TGTGCCAGCAGCTTGGCTAGCGCTTACTACGAGCAGTACTTC.

CDR3 nucleotide sequence: TGTGCCAGCAGCCACGAACAGGGAAGCAATCAGCCCCAGCATTTT. Translating gives CASSHEQGSNQPQHF. The rearrangement uses TRBV4-2 and TRBJ1-5; D may be TRBD1 (6 bases). The length of the CDR3 is 15 residues. Trimming stripped 3 bases from V and 1 base from J, with 10 bases between. Germline V gives CDR1 LGHNA, CDR2 YNFKEQ.

The table lists this clone with a count of one. The V and J genes are TRBV27 and TRBJ2-7; possibly TRBD1 for D (5 bases). Trimming left V 6 bases short and J 5 bases short, with 14 bases between. The CDR3 has 13 residues. CDR1 and CDR2 (germline): MNHEY, SMNVEV (reference sequence). CDR3 residues: CASRGAVLHEQYF. The CDR3 bases are TGTGCCAGCAGAGGGGCGGTACTCCACGAGCAGTACTTC.

This chain connects TRBV27 to TRBJ1-1, with 10 nucleotides matching TRBD1. V shed 2 bases, J shed 6 bases, and the junction held 15 bases outside the gene matches. Germline V gives CDR1 MNHEY, CDR2 SMNVEV (reference sequence). The CDR3 sequence is 18 residues long. CDR3 coding DNA: TGTGCCAGCAGTTTAAGTTTTAGGTTGACAGGGGGCAGATCTGAAGCTTTCTTT. It codes for CASSLSFRLTGGRSEAFF.

The rearrangement uses TRBV5-1 and TRBJ2-2; TRBD1 matches at 7 bases. Germline assignment: CDR1 SGHRS and CDR2 YFSETQ. Trimming took 2 bases from V and 5 from J; bases not matched to a gene: 6. The CDR3 loop spans 15 amino acids. As DNA, the CDR3 is TGCGCCAGCAGCTTAAGGGACAGCAGTACCGGGGAGCTGTTTTTT. This sequence encodes CASSLRDSSTGELFF.

This clone occurred once. The CDR3, as DNA: TGTGCCAGCACCCCCCGAACAGGGGGCGCGACTGAAGCTTTCTTT. Translating it yields CASTPRTGGATEAFF. The rearrangement uses TRBV28 and TRBJ1-1; 9 bases match TRBD1. Germline CDR1 MDHEN, CDR2 SYDVKM. The CDR3 is 15 residues long. The V and J ends lost 7 bases and 5 bases, in that order; junction bases with no gene match: 11.

J is TRBJ2-3 and V is TRBV6-4, with D perhaps matching TRBD2 (5 bases). The length of the CDR3 is 13 residues. V lost 10 bases and J 1 base, leaving 12 bases between the germline ends. In germline, CDR1 is MRHNA, CDR2 SNTAGT. CDR3 protein: CATSSGGTDTQYF. CDR3 DNA: TGTGCCACCTCATCCGGGGGCACAGATACGCAGTATTTT.

The chain combines TRBV7-9 with TRBJ1-2, with a weak D call TRBD1 (6 bases). CDR3 length: 13 residues. V lost 5 bases, J lost 2 bases, and 9 bases lay in between. Germline CDR1 is SEHNR and CDR2 is FQNEAQ (reference sequence). CDR3 in amino acids: CASSRQENYGYTF. CDR3 DNA sequence: TGTGCCAGCAGCCGACAGGAGAACTATGGCTACACCTTC.

The V and J genes are TRBV7-3 and TRBJ2-3; maybe TRBD1 (7 bases). The germline V gene encodes CDR1 SGHTA and CDR2 FQGTGA. V lost 3 bases to trimming and J lost 6 bases, with 10 bases between them. The CDR3 totals 13 residues. For the CDR3, the DNA is TGTGCCAGCAGCTTCAGGGGGGTTGATACGCAGTATTTT. It encodes CASSFRGVDTQYF.

The chain carries TRBV5-1 and TRBJ2-2; TRBD2 agrees at 7 bases. CDR1 is SGHRS and CDR2 is YFSETQ in the germline V gene. J was trimmed by 6 bases and V by 0 bases; bases with no gene match: 5. The CDR3 is 15 amino acids. CDR3 coding DNA: TGCGCCAGCAGCTTGGAAGGGGCGGGAGCCGGGGAGCTGTTTTTT. Its translation: CASSLEGAGAGELFF.

The chain has TRBV3-1 (or the pseudogene TRBV3-2) and TRBJ2-1; 10 positions match TRBD2. This CDR3 region has 17 residues. J was trimmed by 4 bases and V by 4 bases; bases with no gene match: 10. Per the germline V gene, CDR1 is LGHDT and CDR2 is YNNKEL (reference sequence). This CDR3 reads CASSPTPSGSMYNEQFF. In DNA, the CDR3 is TGTGCCAGCAGCCCAACTCCTAGCGGGAGTATGTACAATGAGCAGTTCTTC.

The chain combines TRBV7-3 with TRBJ2-1; D perhaps matches TRBD2 (5 bases). The length of the CDR3 is 13 residues. CDR1 and CDR2 (germline): SGHTA, FQGTGA. The V end lost 3 bases, the J end lost 6 bases, and 9 bases lay between the germline ends. The CDR3 nucleotides are TGTGCCAGCAGCTTTAGCGCGGGCAATGAGCAGTTCTTC. Amino acids: CASSFSAGNEQFF.

The J gene is TRBJ1-4, the V gene TRBV28; possibly TRBD1 for D (6 bases). Between the trimmed V and J ends, which lost 3 bases and 0 bases, there was a span of 14 bases. The CDR3 loop spans 17 amino acids. Per germline, CDR1 MDHEN and CDR2 SYDVKM. Written as DNA, the CDR3 is TGTGCCAGCAGTTTGGGGGGGCTAGTTGCAACTAATGAAAAACTGTTTTTT. Encoded protein: CASSLGGLVATNEKLFF.

The rearrangement joins TRBV5-5 to TRBJ1-4, with D perhaps matching TRBD1 (5 bases). Trimming stripped 3 bases from V and 4 bases from J, with 7 bases between. From germline, CDR1 is SGHKS and CDR2 YYEKEE (reference sequence). CDR3 length: 13 residues. The CDR3 sequence: CASSSDSNEKLFF. The CDR3, as DNA: TGTGCCAGCAGCTCCGACAGTAATGAAAAACTGTTTTTT.

The rearrangement links TRBV4-2 to TRBJ2-7; possible D gene TRBD1, 6 bases. Trimming left V 5 bases short and J 2 bases short, with 22 bases between. The CDR3 length is 17 residues. Germline V lookup: CDR1 LGHNA, CDR2 YNFKEQ. CDR3 region: CASSASTRQGKAYEQYF. The CDR3 region has the DNA TGTGCCAGCAGCGCTAGCACCCGGCAGGGGAAGGCCTACGAGCAGTACTTC.

This clone was seen once. This rearrangement joins TRBV21-1 to TRBJ2-1; the DNA was not compared with TRBD1, the D call given in the table. TRBV21-1 corresponds to a pseudogene. The CDR3 covers 16 residues. The CDR3 reads CASSKKPYGSRDEQFF. The CDR3 DNA follows: TGTGCCAGCAGCAAAAAGCCCTATGGTAGCAGGGATGAGCAGTTCTTC.

The chain carries TRBV13 and TRBJ2-1, with D possibly being TRBD2 (6 bases). Trimming stripped 0 bases from V and 0 bases from J, with 12 bases between. This CDR3 contains 17 residues. CDR1 and CDR2 (germline): PRHDT, FYEKMQ (reference sequence). CDR3 protein: CASSLGGGSSSYNEQFF. The CDR3 DNA is TGTGCCAGCAGCTTAGGTGGGGGGTCGAGCTCCTACAATGAGCAGTTCTTC.

The V and J genes are TRBV24-1 and TRBJ1-1; possible D gene TRBD1, 5 bases. The CDR3 contains 11 residues. Trimming left V 5 bases short and J 7 bases short, with 7 bases between. Germline V CDR1 and CDR2: KGHDR, SFDVKD. The CDR3 loop is CATSVGDEAFF. The CDR3 DNA sequence: TGTGCCACCAGTGTAGGGGATGAAGCTTTCTTT.

This chain links TRBV3-1 (or the pseudogene TRBV3-2) with TRBJ2-5, with unresolved D. The V end lost 6 bases, the J end lost 5 bases, and 7 bases lay between the germline ends. Per germline, CDR1 LGHDT and CDR2 YNNKEL (reference sequence). This CDR3 comprises 11 residues. DNA for the CDR3: TGTGCCAGCAGGATTACTGAGACCCAGTACTTC. Its protein product is CASRITETQYF.

The V call is TRBV6-5, the J call TRBJ2-2; perhaps TRBD1 as D (7 bases). CDR3 length equals 16 residues. Trimming took off 3 bases at V and 4 bases at J, with 15 bases between the two ends. Germline V gene data show CDR1 as MNHEY and CDR2 as SVGAGI. The CDR3 nucleotides read TGTGCCAGCAGTTATAGCCAGGGGGGCCCCACCGGGGAGCTGTTTTTT. Translation gives CASSYSQGGPTGELFF.

The rearrangement uses TRBV19 and TRBJ2-5, with unresolved D. The CDR3 length is 16 residues. V was cut by 5 bases and J by 4 bases, with 20 bases left in between. Germline V gene data show CDR1 as LNHDA and CDR2 as SQIVND (reference sequence). CDR3 in DNA: TGTGCCAGTAGTGCATTCTGGGCTCGAGATGCAGAGACCCAGTACTTC. Protein product: CASSAFWARDAETQYF. The full variable domain, its missing parts supplied by reference TRBV19 and TRBJ2-5, is DGGITQSPKYLFRKEGQNVTLSCEQNLNHDAMYWYRQDPGQGLRLIYYSQIVNDFQKGDIAEGYSVSREKKESFPLTVTSAQKNPTAFYLCASSAFWARDAETQYFGPGTRLLVL.

J is TRBJ1-2 and V is TRBV27; D is undetermined. This CDR3 comprises 13 residues. CDR1 and CDR2 (germline): MNHEY, SMNVEV (reference sequence). Trimming stripped 0 bases from V and 8 bases from J, with 10 bases between. The CDR3 loop reads CASSLSSGLGYTF. CDR3 sequence (DNA): TGTGCCAGCAGTTTATCTTCAGGACTCGGCTACACCTTC.

The J gene is TRBJ2-5, the V gene TRBV2; D call uncertain. V lost 2 bases and J 4 bases, leaving 5 bases between the germline ends. From germline, CDR1 is SNHLY and CDR2 FYNNEI. The CDR3 totals 12 residues. In DNA form, the CDR3 reads TGTGCCAGCAGTGAATACGGAGAGACCCAGTACTTC. Its protein is CASSEYGETQYF.

The gene calls are TRBV19 and TRBJ1-1, with D perhaps matching TRBD1 (5 bases). The CDR3 spans 13 residues. Looked up from germline, CDR1 is LNHDA and CDR2 is SQIVND (reference sequence). The ends were cut back, 9 bases at V and 4 bases at J, with 15 bases in the middle. CDR3 nucleotides: TGTGCCAGCGAATTAGGGGTGGGCACTGAAGCTTTCTTT. This gives the protein CASELGVGTEAFF.

The chain employs TRBV19 and TRBJ1-1; unclear D gene. This CDR3 region has 14 residues. Germline values: CDR1 LNHDA, CDR2 SQIVND (reference sequence). The V end was cut by 4 bases, the J end by 1 base, with 10 bases between. CDR3 amino acids: CASSTSSGNTEAFF. As DNA, the CDR3 is TGTGCCAGTAGTACCTCATCAGGGAACACTGAAGCTTTCTTT.

CDR3 sequence (DNA): TGTGCCAGCTCAGCGACAGGGGGGGACACTGAAGCTTTCTTT. Translation: CASSATGGDTEAFF. The chain carries TRBV18 and TRBJ1-1, with 9 positions matching TRBD1. The V and J ends lost 5 bases and 3 bases, in that order; junction bases with no gene match: 4. The germline V gene has CDR1 KGHSH and CDR2 LQKENI. The CDR3 is 14 residues long.

The gene calls are TRBV7-8 and TRBJ2-2, with 10 bases identical to TRBD2. Germline V gene data show CDR1 as SGHVS and CDR2 as FQNEAQ. The CDR3 has 17 amino acids. Trimming cost V 3 bases and J 4 bases; bases outside gene matches: 8. This CDR3 is CASSLGLAGEVTGELFF. In DNA form, the CDR3 reads TGTGCCAGCAGCTTGGGGCTAGCGGGAGAGGTCACCGGGGAGCTGTTTTTT.